The 10 T cell receptor beta chains listed next were all sequenced from one sample in a study of cytomegalovirus exposure and HLA in healthy donors. Sequencing was performed with immunoSEQ multiplex PCR; in TCRdb, only in-frame clones are kept and a portion is missing. The table has over 85,000 clones, approximately 93% seen once. Sequencing used PBMCs. These receptors came from a woman in her thirties in good health and CMV-seropositive.

This clone showed up just once. The rearrangement joins TRBV5-6 to TRBJ2-7; perhaps TRBD2 as D (5 bases). The CDR3 spans 18 residues. CDR1 and CDR2 from the germline V gene are SGHDT and YYEEEE. Between the trimmed V and J ends, which lost 0 bases and 0 bases, there was a span of 19 bases. The CDR3 sequence is CASSLGRVGWRSSYEQYF. CDR3 bases: TGTGCCAGCAGCTTGGGGCGGGTGGGGTGGCGGAGCTCCTACGAGCAGTACTTC.

This chain uses TRBV2 with TRBJ2-3; D is unresolved. Germline-derived CDR1 and CDR2 are SNHLY and FYNNEI. V was pared by 7 bases and J by 11 bases, with 22 bases between. CDR3 length: 14 residues. The CDR3 DNA is TGTGCCAGCACAACCGGCGGCTCCGCTTTAGGGCAGTATTTT. The encoded protein is CASTTGGSALGQYF.

The chain uses TRBV19 and TRBJ2-2, with 7 bases lining up with TRBD1. Per germline, CDR1 LNHDA and CDR2 SQIVND (reference sequence). Trimming removed 8 bases from V and 6 bases from J; junction bases left unmatched: 6. This CDR3 is 13 amino acids long. CDR3 bases: TGTGCCAGTGGAGCTAGGGGGCCCGGGGAGCTGTTTTTT. It encodes CASGARGPGELFF.

V usage is TRBV5-4 and J usage is TRBJ2-7; 8 bases are a match to TRBD2. V lost 4 bases to trimming and J lost 2 bases; unmatched junction nucleotides: 5. Germline-derived CDR1 and CDR2 are SGHNT and YYREEE (reference sequence). The CDR3 has 14 amino acids. This CDR3 reads CASSPTSGPYEQYF. In DNA form, the CDR3 reads TGTGCCAGCAGCCCTACTAGCGGACCCTACGAGCAGTACTTC.

This rearrangement joins TRBV11-2 to TRBJ1-4; D unclear. The CDR3 runs 14 residues. Trimming took 5 bases from V and 10 from J, leaving 17 bases between them. CDR1 is SGHAT, CDR2 FQNNGV, per germline. CDR3 DNA: TGTGCCAGCAGCCTGGGAGTTAACGTGGGAAAACTGTTTTTT. Translated, it gives CASSLGVNVGKLFF. The full variable domain, completed using reference TRBV11-2 and TRBJ1-4, is EAGVAQSPRYKIIEKRQSVAFWCNPISGHATLYWYQQILGQGPKLLIQFQNNGVVDDSQLPKDRFSAERLKGVDSTLKIQPAKLEDSAVYLCASSLGVNVGKLFFGSGTQLSVL.

This clone has more than one count but fewer than ten. The chain couples TRBV4-1 to TRBJ1-1; D gene unclear. With 8 bases removed from V and 0 bases from J, the gap between germline ends came to 10 bases. This CDR3 is 13 amino acids long. Germline CDR1 MGHRA, CDR2 YSYEKL. CDR3 sequence (DNA): TGCGCCAGCGGGGAGCCTATGAACACTGAAGCTTTCTTT. It specifies CASGEPMNTEAFF.

V is TRBV29-1 and J is TRBJ2-7; D ambiguous. The V end was cut by 4 bases, the J end by 0 bases, with 4 bases between. Per germline, CDR1 SQVTM and CDR2 ANQGSEA. CDR3 length: 11 residues. The CDR3 region is CSVAGSYEQYF. DNA of the CDR3: TGCAGCGTTGCAGGCTCCTACGAGCAGTACTTC.

The gene calls are TRBV6-1 and TRBJ1-4; D is perhaps TRBD1 (5 bases). The CDR3 has 16 amino acids. V was pared by 4 bases and J by 1 base, with 13 bases between. Germline V CDR1 and CDR2: MNHNS, SASEGT. In nucleotides, the CDR3 is TGTGCCAGCAGTGGTCACTGGGGCGGAACTAATGAAAAACTGTTTTTT. It specifies CASSGHWGGTNEKLFF.

This clone is a singleton in its sample. This chain connects TRBV30 to TRBJ2-1; TRBD2 aligns across 9 bases. Germline V gene lookup returns CDR1 GTSNPN and CDR2 SVGIG (reference sequence). The CDR3 covers 16 residues. Losses at the gene ends were 0 bases for V and 7 bases for J; bases not matched to a gene: 10. As DNA, the CDR3 is TGTGCCTGGAGTGTACGGGGCGGGAGGGGTGAGAATGAGCAGTTCTTC. Encoded protein: CAWSVRGGRGENEQFF.

This clone was counted once. The J gene is TRBJ2-7, the V gene TRBV5-4; TRBD1 agrees at 10 bases. There are 14 residues in the CDR3. Losses at the gene ends were 5 bases for V and 6 bases for J; bases not matched to a gene: 8. The germline V gene encodes CDR1 SGHNT and CDR2 YYREEE (reference sequence). CDR3 protein: CASSSGQGTGEQYF. The CDR3, as DNA: TGTGCCAGCAGTTCGGGACAGGGGACGGGCGAGCAGTACTTC. The whole variable domain, remainder taken from reference TRBV5-4 and TRBJ2-7, is ETGVTQSPTHLIKTRGQQVTLRCSSQSGHNTVSWYQQALGQGPQFIFQYYREEENGRGNFPPRFSGLQFPNYSSELNVNALELDDSALYLCASSSGQGTGEQYFGPGTRLTVT.